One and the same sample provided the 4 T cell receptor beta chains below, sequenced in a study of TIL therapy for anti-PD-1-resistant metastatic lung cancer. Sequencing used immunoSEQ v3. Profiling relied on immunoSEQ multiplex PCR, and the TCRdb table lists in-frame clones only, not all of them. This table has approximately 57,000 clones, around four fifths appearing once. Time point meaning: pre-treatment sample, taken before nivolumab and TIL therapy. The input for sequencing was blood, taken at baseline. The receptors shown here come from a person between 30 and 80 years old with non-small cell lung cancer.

The DNA of the CDR3 is TGTGCCAGCTTTGGGGGAGGCGCTGAAGCTTTCTTT. The encoded protein is CASFGGGAEAFF. The chain joins TRBV28 to TRBJ1-1; possibly TRBD1 for D (5 bases). The V end was cut by 8 bases, the J end by 6 bases, with 13 bases between. This CDR3 is built from 12 residues. Germline-derived CDR1 and CDR2 are MDHEN and SYDVKM.

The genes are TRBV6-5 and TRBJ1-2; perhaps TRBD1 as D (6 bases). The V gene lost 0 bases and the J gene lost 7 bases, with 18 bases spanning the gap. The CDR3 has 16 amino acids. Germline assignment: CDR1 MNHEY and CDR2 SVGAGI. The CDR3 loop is CASSYSRPETGPGYTF. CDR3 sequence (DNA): TGTGCCAGCAGTTACTCGCGACCCGAGACAGGCCCTGGCTACACCTTC.

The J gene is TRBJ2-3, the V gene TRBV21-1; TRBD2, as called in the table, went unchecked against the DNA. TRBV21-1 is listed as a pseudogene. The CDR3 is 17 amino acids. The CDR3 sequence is CASSTGGQREWTDTQYF. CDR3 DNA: TGTGCCAGCAGCACCGGAGGGCAGCGGGAGTGGACAGATACGCAGTATTTT.

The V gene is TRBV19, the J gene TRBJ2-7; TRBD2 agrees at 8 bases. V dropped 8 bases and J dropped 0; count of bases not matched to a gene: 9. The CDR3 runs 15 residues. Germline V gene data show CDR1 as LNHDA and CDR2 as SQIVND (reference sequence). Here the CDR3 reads CASSRGAGGSYEQYF. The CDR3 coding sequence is TGTGCCAGTTCTCGAGGTGCGGGAGGCTCCTACGAGCAGTACTTC. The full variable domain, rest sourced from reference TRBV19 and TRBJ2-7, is DGGITQSPKYLFRKEGQNVTLSCEQNLNHDAMYWYRQDPGQGLRLIYYSQIVNDFQKGDIAEGYSVSREKKESFPLTVTSAQKNPTAFYLCASSRGAGGSYEQYFGPGTRLTVT.